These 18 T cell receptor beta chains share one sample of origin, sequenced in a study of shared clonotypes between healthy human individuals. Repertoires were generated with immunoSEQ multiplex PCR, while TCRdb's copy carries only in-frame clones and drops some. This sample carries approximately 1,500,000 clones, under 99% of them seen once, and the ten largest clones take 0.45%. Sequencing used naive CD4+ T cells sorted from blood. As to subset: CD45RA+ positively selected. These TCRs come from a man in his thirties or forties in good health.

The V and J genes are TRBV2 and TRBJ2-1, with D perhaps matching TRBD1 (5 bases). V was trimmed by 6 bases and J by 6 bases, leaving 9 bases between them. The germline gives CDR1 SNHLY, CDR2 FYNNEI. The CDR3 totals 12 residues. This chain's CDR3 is CASRTASNEQFF. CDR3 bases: TGTGCCAGCAGGACAGCTTCCAATGAGCAGTTCTTC.

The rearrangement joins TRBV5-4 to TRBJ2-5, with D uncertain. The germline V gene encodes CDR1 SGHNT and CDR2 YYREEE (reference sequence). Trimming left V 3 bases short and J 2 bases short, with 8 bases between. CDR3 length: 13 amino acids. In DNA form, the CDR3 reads TGTGCCAGCAGCTCAAAACTTCAAGAGACCCAGTACTTC. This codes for CASSSKLQETQYF.

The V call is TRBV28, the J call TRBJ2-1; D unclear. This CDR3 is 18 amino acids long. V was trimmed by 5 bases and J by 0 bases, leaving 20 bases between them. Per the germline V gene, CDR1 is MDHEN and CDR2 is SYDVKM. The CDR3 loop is CASSLSDRRVYSYNEQFF. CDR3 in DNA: TGTGCCAGCAGTCTTTCGGATCGTAGGGTTTACTCCTACAATGAGCAGTTCTTC.

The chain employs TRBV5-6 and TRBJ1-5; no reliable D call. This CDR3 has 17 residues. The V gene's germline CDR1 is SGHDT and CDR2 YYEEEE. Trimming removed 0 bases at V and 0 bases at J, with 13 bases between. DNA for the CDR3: TGTGCCAGCAGCTTGGGGTTGGGCGGAAATAGCAATCAGCCCCAGCATTTT. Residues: CASSLGLGGNSNQPQHF.

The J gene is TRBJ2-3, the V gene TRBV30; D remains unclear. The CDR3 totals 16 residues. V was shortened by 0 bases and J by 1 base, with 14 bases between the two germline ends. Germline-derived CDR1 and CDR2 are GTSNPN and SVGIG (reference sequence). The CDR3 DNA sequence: TGTGCCTGGAGTGTAGGGTTCGTTTCCCGCACAGATACGCAGTATTTT. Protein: CAWSVGFVSRTDTQYF.

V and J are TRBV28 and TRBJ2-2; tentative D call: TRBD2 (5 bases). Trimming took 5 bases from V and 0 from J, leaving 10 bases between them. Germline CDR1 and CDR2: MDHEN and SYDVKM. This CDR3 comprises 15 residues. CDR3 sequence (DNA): TGTGCCAGCAGTCACAGCGGTACGAACACCGGGGAGCTGTTTTTT. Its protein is CASSHSGTNTGELFF.

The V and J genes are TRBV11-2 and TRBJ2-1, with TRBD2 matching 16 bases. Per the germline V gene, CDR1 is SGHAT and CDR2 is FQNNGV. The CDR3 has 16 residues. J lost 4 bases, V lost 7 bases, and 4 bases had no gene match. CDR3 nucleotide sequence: TGTGCCAGCACCGCGGGACTAGCGGGGGGGTACAATGAGCAGTTCTTC. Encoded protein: CASTAGLAGGYNEQFF.

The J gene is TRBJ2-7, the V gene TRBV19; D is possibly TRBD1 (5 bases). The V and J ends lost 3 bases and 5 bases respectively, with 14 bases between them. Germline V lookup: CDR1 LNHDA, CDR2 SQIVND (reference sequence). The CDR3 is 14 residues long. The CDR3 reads CASSMSRGEDEQYF. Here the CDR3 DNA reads TGTGCCAGTAGTATGTCAAGGGGCGAGGACGAGCAGTACTTC.

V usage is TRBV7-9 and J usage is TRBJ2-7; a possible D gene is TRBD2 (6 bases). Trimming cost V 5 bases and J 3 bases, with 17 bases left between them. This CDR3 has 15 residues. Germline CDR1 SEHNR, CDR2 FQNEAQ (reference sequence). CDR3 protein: CASSAVDSGFYEQYF. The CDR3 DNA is TGTGCCAGCAGCGCGGTCGACAGCGGGTTCTACGAGCAGTACTTC.

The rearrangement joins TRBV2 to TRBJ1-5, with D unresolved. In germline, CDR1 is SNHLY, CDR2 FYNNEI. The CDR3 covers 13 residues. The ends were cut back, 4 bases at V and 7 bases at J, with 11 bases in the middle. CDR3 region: CASSGELLQPQHF. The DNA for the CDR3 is TGTGCCAGCAGTGGGGAGTTACTCCAGCCCCAGCATTTT.

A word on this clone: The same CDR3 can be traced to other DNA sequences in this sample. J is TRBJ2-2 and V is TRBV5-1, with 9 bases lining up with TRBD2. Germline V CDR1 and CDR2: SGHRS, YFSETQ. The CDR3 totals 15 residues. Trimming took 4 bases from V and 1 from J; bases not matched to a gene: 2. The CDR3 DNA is TGCGCCAGCAGCCCGACTAGCGGGAACACCGGGGAGCTGTTTTTT. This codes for CASSPTSGNTGELFF.

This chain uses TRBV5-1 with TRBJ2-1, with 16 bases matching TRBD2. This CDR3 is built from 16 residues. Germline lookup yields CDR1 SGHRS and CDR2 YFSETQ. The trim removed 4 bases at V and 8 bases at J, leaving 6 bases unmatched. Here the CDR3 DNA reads TGCGCCAGCAGCCAGGGACTAGCGGGAGGGCCCGATGAGCAGTTCTTC. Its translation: CASSQGLAGGPDEQFF.

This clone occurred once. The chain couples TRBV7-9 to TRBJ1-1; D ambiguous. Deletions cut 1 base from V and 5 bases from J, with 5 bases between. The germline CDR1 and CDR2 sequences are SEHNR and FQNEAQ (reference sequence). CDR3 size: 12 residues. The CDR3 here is CASSLGRTEAFF. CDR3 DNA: TGTGCCAGCAGCTTAGGGAGGACTGAAGCTTTCTTT.

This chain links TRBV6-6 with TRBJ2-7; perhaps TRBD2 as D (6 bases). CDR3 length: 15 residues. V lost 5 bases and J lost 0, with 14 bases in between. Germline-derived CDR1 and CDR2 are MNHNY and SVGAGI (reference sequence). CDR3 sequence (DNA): TGTGCCAGCAGTCGCGGGGCAGCGAGCTCCTACGAGCAGTACTTC. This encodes CASSRGAASSYEQYF.

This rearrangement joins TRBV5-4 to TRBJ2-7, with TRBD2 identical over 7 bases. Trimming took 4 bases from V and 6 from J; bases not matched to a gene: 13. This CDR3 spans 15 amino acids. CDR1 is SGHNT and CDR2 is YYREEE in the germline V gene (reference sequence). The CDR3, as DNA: TGTGCCAGCAGCCAGATTGGGCGGGAGATTCGCGAGCAGTACTTC. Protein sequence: CASSQIGREIREQYF.

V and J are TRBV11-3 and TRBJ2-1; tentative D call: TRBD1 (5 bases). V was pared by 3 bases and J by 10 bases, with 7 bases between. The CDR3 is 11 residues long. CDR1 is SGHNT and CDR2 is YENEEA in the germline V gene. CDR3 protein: CASSLGREQFF. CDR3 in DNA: TGTGCCAGCAGCTTGGGGCGGGAGCAGTTCTTC.

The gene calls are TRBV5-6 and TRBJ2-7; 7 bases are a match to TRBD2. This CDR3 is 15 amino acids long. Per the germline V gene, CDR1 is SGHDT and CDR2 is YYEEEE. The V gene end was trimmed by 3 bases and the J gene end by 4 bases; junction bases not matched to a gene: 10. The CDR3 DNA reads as TGTGCCAGCAGCTCCCGGAACGGGGGGAGATACGAGCAGTACTTC. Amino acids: CASSSRNGGRYEQYF.

The CDR3 nucleotides read TGTGCCAGCAGCTTGCTCCGGGGGAACACCGGGGAGCTGTTTTTT. Translating it yields CASSLLRGNTGELFF. The chain uses TRBV5-8 and TRBJ2-2, with a tentative D call TRBD2 (5 bases). Germline CDR1 is SGHTS and CDR2 is YDEGEE. V lost 1 base, J lost 1 base, and 8 bases lay in between. The CDR3 has 15 residues.